The text below deals with one T cell receptor beta chain. The CDR3 is made up of 16 amino acids. V shed 5 bases, J shed 1 base, and the junction held 9 bases outside the gene matches. Germline V gene lookup returns CDR1 MNHEY and CDR2 SMNVEV (reference sequence). This record comes from a study of cytomegalovirus exposure and HLA in healthy donors. PCR involved 60 Vbeta and 13 Jbeta primers. Assay used: immunoSEQ multiplex PCR; TCRdb lists only in-frame clones, some missing. This sample has around 210,000 clones, with just under 80% found just once. Nominally healthy donors provided the samples, though records likely missed some immune exposures.

The sample consisted of PBMCs. This TCR came from a boy aged 10-17 years in good health and CMV-seronegative. The chain carries TRBV27 and TRBJ1-1, with 8 positions matching TRBD1. The CDR3 DNA sequence: TGTGCCAGCAGTCCCTCGACAGGGGAGGCGAACACTGAAGCTTTCTTT. Translating it yields CASSPSTGEANTEAFF.